The rows below give T cell receptor beta chains drawn from one sample of a study of Ad26.COV2.S vaccination and SARS-CoV-2 variants. Repertoires were generated with immunoSEQ multiplex PCR, while TCRdb's copy carries only in-frame clones and drops some. The table records approximately 340,000 clones, 80% to 90% of them present only once. Here the sequenced sample was peripheral blood, taken in a trial of Ad26.COV2.S vaccine versus placebo. The receptors here all came from a person between 18 and 65 years old who received the Ad26.COV2.S COVID-19 vaccine or a placebo. The CDR3 runs from the conserved cysteine through the conserved F or W. The D gene is left open where the match is weak. Clone size, where shown, is once, few, many, or a class for clones that have expanded.

V gene: TRBV6-5; D gene: -; clone size: -; J gene: TRBJ1-2; CDR3 DNA: TGTGCCAGCAGCCCGGGGACTGCCGGTGGCTACACCTTC; CDR3 protein: CASSPGTAGGYTF
V gene: TRBV5-4; D gene: -; clone size: -; J gene: TRBJ2-5; CDR3 DNA: TGTGCCAGCAGCTTGGCGGGGGCGGAGACCCAGTACTTC; CDR3 protein: CASSLAGAETQYF
V gene: TRBV6-1; D gene: -; clone size: -; J gene: TRBJ2-1; CDR3 DNA: TGTGCCAGCAGTGAAGCGTCGGGCAGTGAGCAGTTCTTC; CDR3 protein: CASSEASGSEQFF
V gene: TRBV9; D gene: TRBD1; clone size: -; J gene: TRBJ2-3; CDR3 DNA: TGTGCCAGCAGCGTAGGCCTAACAGGGGGTCTGTCAGATACGCAGTATTTT; CDR3 protein: CASSVGLTGGLSDTQYF
V gene: TRBV18; D gene: -; clone size: -; J gene: TRBJ2-5; CDR3 DNA: TGTGCCAGCTCACCACTCGGAGAGACCCAGTACTTC; CDR3 protein: CASSPLGETQYF
V gene: TRBV18; D gene: -; clone size: -; J gene: TRBJ2-2; CDR3 DNA: TGTGCCAGCTCACGGCTCTTGGACGGGGGAATTACCGGGGAGCTGTTTTTT; CDR3 protein: CASSRLLDGGITGELFF
V gene: TRBV10-2; D gene: -; clone size: -; J gene: TRBJ1-4; CDR3 DNA: TGCGCCAGCAAGTTAGGAGAGAGTAGTTATGAAAAACTGTTTTTT; CDR3 protein: CASKLGESSYEKLFF
V gene: TRBV5-6; D gene: TRBD1; clone size: -; J gene: TRBJ1-4; CDR3 DNA: TGTGCCAGCAGCTCACTCCGACAGGGTACGGAAAAACTGTTTTTT; CDR3 protein: CASSSLRQGTEKLFF
V gene: TRBV29-1; D gene: TRBD1; clone size: few; J gene: TRBJ1-2; CDR3 DNA: TGCAGCGTTGAAGGACAGGGTTATGGCTACACCTTC; CDR3 protein: CSVEGQGYGYTF
V gene: TRBV15; D gene: -; clone size: -; J gene: TRBJ2-2; CDR3 DNA: TGTGCCACCAGCAGCCGGGGAGGCAGCGGGGAGCTGTTTTTT; CDR3 protein: CATSSRGGSGELFF
V gene: TRBV15; D gene: TRBD2; clone size: -; J gene: TRBJ2-3; CDR3 DNA: TGTGCCACCAGCAGCCTTAGTACTAGCGGCACAGATACGCAGTATTTT; CDR3 protein: CATSSLSTSGTDTQYF
V gene: TRBV2; D gene: -; clone size: -; J gene: TRBJ1-2; CDR3 DNA: TGTGCCAGCAGCAAGGGGACGGGGAACTATGGCTACACCTTC; CDR3 protein: CASSKGTGNYGYTF
V gene: TRBV6-5; D gene: -; clone size: -; J gene: TRBJ1-1; CDR3 DNA: TGTGCCAGCAGTTACGGGGGGGTAGGGAGGAACACTGAAGCTTTCTTT; CDR3 protein: CASSYGGVGRNTEAFF
V gene: TRBV6-5; D gene: TRBD1; clone size: -; J gene: TRBJ1-1; CDR3 DNA: TGTGCCAGCAGGCGGACAGGTATGAACACTGAAGCTTTCTTT; CDR3 protein: CASRRTGMNTEAFF
V gene: TRBV27; D gene: TRBD2; clone size: -; J gene: TRBJ2-3; CDR3 DNA: TGTGCCAGCGCCAGCGGGAGGTTAGATACGCAGTATTTT; CDR3 protein: CASASGRLDTQYF
V gene: TRBV12-5; D gene: -; clone size: -; J gene: TRBJ2-7; CDR3 DNA: TGTGCTAGTGGTGGACAGGGAGGGCCCTACGAGCAGTACTTC; CDR3 protein: CASGGQGGPYEQYF
V gene: TRBV3-1/TRBV3-2; D gene: -; clone size: -; J gene: TRBJ1-5; CDR3 DNA: TGTGCCAGCAGCCAAGAAGCAAGGCAGCCCCAGCATTTT; CDR3 protein: CASSQEARQPQHF
V gene: TRBV15; D gene: -; clone size: -; J gene: TRBJ2-6; CDR3 DNA: TGTGCCACCAGCAGAGATGTGGCAGCCTCTGGGGCCAACGTCCTGACTTTC; CDR3 protein: CATSRDVAASGANVLTF
V gene: TRBV18; D gene: -; clone size: once; J gene: TRBJ1-6; CDR3 DNA: TGTGCCAGCTCACCATTGCCAGGGGAGCCCTATAATTCACCCCTCCACTTT; CDR3 protein: CASSPLPGEPYNSPLHF
V gene: TRBV2; D gene: -; clone size: -; J gene: TRBJ2-2; CDR3 DNA: TGTGCCAGCAGTGGACGACAAGCGAACACCGGGGAGCTGTTTTTT; CDR3 protein: CASSGRQANTGELFF
V gene: TRBV4-3; D gene: TRBD1; clone size: once; J gene: TRBJ1-6; CDR3 DNA: TGCGCCAGCAGCCACCAAACCGGGACAGGGGGCTCACCCCTCCACTTT; CDR3 protein: CASSHQTGTGGSPLHF
V gene: TRBV6-2/TRBV6-3; D gene: TRBD1; clone size: -; J gene: TRBJ2-5; CDR3 DNA: TGTGCCAGCAGTGACGACGGACAGGAAGTCCAGCAGACCCAGTACTTC; CDR3 protein: CASSDDGQEVQQTQYF
V gene: TRBV15; D gene: TRBD2; clone size: -; J gene: TRBJ2-1; CDR3 DNA: TGTGCCACCAGCAACGGACAGCGGACTAGCGGGAAATCCTACAATGAGCAGTTCTTC; CDR3 protein: CATSNGQRTSGKSYNEQFF
V gene: TRBV2; D gene: TRBD2; clone size: -; J gene: TRBJ2-3; CDR3 DNA: TGTGCCAGCAGTGCCGGGACTAAAGGAGGAGGTACGCAGTATTTT; CDR3 protein: CASSAGTKGGGTQYF
V gene: TRBV27; D gene: -; clone size: -; J gene: TRBJ2-2; CDR3 DNA: TGTGCCAGCAGTTTCCGCCTTAGTGACAGTTTTAACACCGGGGAGCTGTTTTTT; CDR3 protein: CASSFRLSDSFNTGELFF
V gene: TRBV2; D gene: TRBD2; clone size: -; J gene: TRBJ2-3; CDR3 DNA: TGTGCCAGCAGTGATTGGTGGGCGGGGGTGACAGATACGCAGTATTTT; CDR3 protein: CASSDWWAGVTDTQYF
V gene: TRBV2; D gene: TRBD1; clone size: once; J gene: TRBJ2-7; CDR3 DNA: TGTGCCAGCAGTGTGGAGCCGACAGGGGGTTTTCTCGAGCAGTACTTC; CDR3 protein: CASSVEPTGGFLEQYF